The entry that follows covers one TCR beta chain sequence. A much more abundant neighbour one base away suggests this may be a read error. The CDR3 extends over 15 amino acids. Deletions cut 10 bases from V and 4 bases from J, with 20 bases between. RNA was extracted from bulk tissue without any cell sorting. The normal lung tissue was taken more than 3 cm from the tumor edge. The data belong to a study of tumor and adjacent non-tumor tissue in lung cancer. The library came from three nested PCR rounds adapted from ARM-PCR protocols. A single record per CDR3 protein comes from TCRdb applying MiXCR to the multiplex PCR reads. The table shows about 60,000 distinct CDR3 sequences, with about 61% occurring only once.

The TCR comes from a man between 65 and 79 years old with non-small cell lung cancer. V is TRBV12-3 or TRBV12-4 and J is TRBJ1-5, with no clear D. The sequenced sample was distant non-tumor lung tissue. CDR3 bases: TGTGCCATCATGCTGCAGACCAACGGGAATCAGCCCCAGCATTTT. Translated, it gives CAIMLQTNGNQPQHF.